The rows below give T cell receptor beta chains drawn from one sample of a study of Graves' ophthalmopathy and Graves' hyperthyroidism. TCRdb analysed the multiplex PCR reads with MiXCR anew, one entry per CDR3 protein. Of about 640,000 distinct CDR3 sequences detected, more than 40% appear once; the ten largest clones hold over 2.5%. Sequencing input: peripheral blood. These receptors all come from an adult man with Graves' ophthalmopathy. Each CDR3 is given with its conserved first and last residue. A D gene is named only where the DNA matches it firmly. For some rows the clone size is stated as once, few or many, or as a class when expanded; others skip it.

clone size: -
V gene: TRBV29-1
D gene: TRBD2
J gene: TRBJ2-5
CDR3 DNA: TGCAGCACCGTTGGAGCGGGAGGGGCAGTAGAGACCCAGTACTTC
CDR3 protein: CSTVGAGGAVETQYF

clone size: many
V gene: TRBV20-1
D gene: -
J gene: TRBJ1-5
CDR3 DNA: TGCAGTGCTAGCGACCGCAATCAGCCCCAGCATTTT
CDR3 protein: CSASDRNQPQHF

clone size: -
V gene: TRBV10-2
D gene: -
J gene: TRBJ1-2
CDR3 DNA: TGCGCCAGCAGTGAGGGGACTTTTAACTATGGCTACACCTTC
CDR3 protein: CASSEGTFNYGYTF

clone size: many
V gene: TRBV20-1
D gene: TRBD2
J gene: TRBJ2-5
CDR3 DNA: TGCAGTGCTAGAGAACCTAGCGGTGAAGAGACCCAGTACTTC
CDR3 protein: CSAREPSGEETQYF

clone size: -
V gene: TRBV25-1
D gene: -
J gene: TRBJ1-2
CDR3 DNA: TGTGCCAGCAGCTGGGACGTCGGAGGCTACATCTTC
CDR3 protein: CASSWDVGGYIF

clone size: -
V gene: TRBV10-3
D gene: -
J gene: TRBJ2-2
CDR3 DNA: TGTGCCATCAGGGAGCAGGGGGAGCTGTTTTTT
CDR3 protein: CAIREQGELFF

clone size: once
V gene: TRBV29-1
D gene: TRBD2
J gene: TRBJ2-5
CDR3 DNA: TGCAGTTACGGACTAGCGGGAGTTGGTGGTGAGACCCAGTACTTC
CDR3 protein: CSYGLAGVGGETQYF

clone size: -
V gene: TRBV19
D gene: TRBD1
J gene: TRBJ1-2
CDR3 DNA: TGTGCCAGCAGTGGCGGACAGGCCTATGGCTACACCTTC
CDR3 protein: CASSGGQAYGYTF

clone size: -
V gene: TRBV7-9
D gene: -
J gene: TRBJ2-7
CDR3 DNA: TGTGCCAGCAGCTCGCTTCGTACAGGGAGAATTTACGAGCAGTACTTC
CDR3 protein: CASSSLRTGRIYEQYF

clone size: -
V gene: TRBV24-1
D gene: TRBD1
J gene: TRBJ1-1
CDR3 DNA: TGTGCCACCAGTGACTCCGGGACAGGGAACACTGAAGCTTTCTTT
CDR3 protein: CATSDSGTGNTEAFF

clone size: -
V gene: TRBV27
D gene: -
J gene: TRBJ1-2
CDR3 DNA: TGTGCCAGCAGTTTATTTGCAGGGCGGTATGGCTACACCTTC
CDR3 protein: CASSLFAGRYGYTF

clone size: -
V gene: TRBV19
D gene: TRBD1
J gene: TRBJ1-5
CDR3 DNA: TGTGCCAGTAGTATAAAACTCGGGACAGGGGGCTCGAGCAATCAGCCCCAGCATTTT
CDR3 protein: CASSIKLGTGGSSNQPQHF

clone size: many
V gene: TRBV6-5
D gene: -
J gene: TRBJ1-1
CDR3 DNA: TGTGCCAGCAGTTACCGTGGGAACACTGAAGCTTTCTTT
CDR3 protein: CASSYRGNTEAFF

clone size: -
V gene: TRBV9
D gene: -
J gene: TRBJ1-5
CDR3 DNA: TGTGCCAGCAGCTTCGAGGGGGAGACAAATCAGCCCCAGCATTTT
CDR3 protein: CASSFEGETNQPQHF

clone size: -
V gene: TRBV7-3
D gene: -
J gene: TRBJ1-4
CDR3 DNA: TGTGCCAGCAGGGCTAGCGGGGGGGGGGAAAAACTGTTTTTT
CDR3 protein: CASRASGGGEKLFF

clone size: -
V gene: TRBV10-3
D gene: -
J gene: TRBJ2-3
CDR3 DNA: TGTGCCATCAGTGACTCCACGCGAACAGATACGCAGTATTTT
CDR3 protein: CAISDSTRTDTQYF

clone size: -
V gene: TRBV19
D gene: -
J gene: TRBJ2-5
CDR3 DNA: TGTGCCAGTAGTATAGGCGCGTACCAAGAGGCCCAGTACTTC
CDR3 protein: CASSIGAYQEAQYF

clone size: many
V gene: TRBV2
D gene: -
J gene: TRBJ1-5
CDR3 DNA: TGTGCCAGCAGCGTAAGGGATCAGCCCCAGCATTTT
CDR3 protein: CASSVRDQPQHF

clone size: many
V gene: TRBV20-1
D gene: TRBD2
J gene: TRBJ2-5
CDR3 DNA: TGCAGTGCTAGGGGAGGGGTAGAGACCCAGTACTTC
CDR3 protein: CSARGGVETQYF

clone size: few
V gene: TRBV7-7
D gene: -
J gene: TRBJ2-5
CDR3 DNA: TGTGCCAGCAGCCCCCTAGGGGGGCAGGAGGCCCAGTACTTC
CDR3 protein: CASSPLGGQEAQYF

clone size: few
V gene: TRBV5-1
D gene: TRBD1
J gene: TRBJ1-5
CDR3 DNA: TGTGCCAGCTCACGCCGACAGGGGGACCAGCCCCAGCATTTT
CDR3 protein: CASSRRQGDQPQHF

clone size: -
V gene: TRBV10-3
D gene: -
J gene: TRBJ1-1
CDR3 DNA: TGTGCCATCGGTTTGGGGGACACTGAAGCTTTCTTT
CDR3 protein: CAIGLGDTEAFF

clone size: many
V gene: TRBV12-3/TRBV12-4
D gene: TRBD1
J gene: TRBJ1-6
CDR3 DNA: TGTGCCAGCAGGGTCGACAGGGAAAATTCACCCCTCCACTTT
CDR3 protein: CASRVDRENSPLHF

clone size: many
V gene: TRBV13
D gene: -
J gene: TRBJ1-1
CDR3 DNA: TGTGCCAGCAGCAAAAGGGGACACAAGAACACTGAAGCTTTCTTT
CDR3 protein: CASSKRGHKNTEAFF

clone size: few
V gene: TRBV7-2
D gene: TRBD2
J gene: TRBJ2-3
CDR3 DNA: TGTGCCAGCAGCTTCGGGGGGGATACGCAGTATTTT
CDR3 protein: CASSFGGDTQYF

clone size: -
V gene: TRBV7-3
D gene: TRBD2
J gene: TRBJ2-7
CDR3 DNA: TGTGCCAGCAGCTCAACTGGCGGGAGGTACTACGAGCAGTACTTC
CDR3 protein: CASSSTGGRYYEQYF

clone size: -
V gene: TRBV10-3
D gene: -
J gene: TRBJ1-2
CDR3 DNA: TGTGCCATCAGAGAAATTTGGGACTCTGGCTACACCTTC
CDR3 protein: CAIREIWDSGYTF

clone size: -
V gene: TRBV10-3
D gene: -
J gene: TRBJ2-7
CDR3 DNA: TGTGCCAGCACCCCCGGCGGACGCCTAGCCTACGAGCAGTACTTC
CDR3 protein: CASTPGGRLAYEQYF

clone size: -
V gene: TRBV10-3
D gene: TRBD1
J gene: TRBJ1-5
CDR3 DNA: TGTGCCATCAGTGAGGGCCCAGACAGGGGGGCAATCAATCAGCCCCAGCATTTT
CDR3 protein: CAISEGPDRGAINQPQHF

clone size: many
V gene: TRBV11-1
D gene: TRBD2
J gene: TRBJ2-5
CDR3 DNA: TGTGCCAGCAGCTTGGGACTAGCGGAAGAGACCCAGTACTTC
CDR3 protein: CASSLGLAEETQYF

clone size: -
V gene: TRBV19
D gene: -
J gene: TRBJ1-2
CDR3 DNA: TGTGCCAGTAGTAGGACAGACTGGGGCTACACCTTC
CDR3 protein: CASSRTDWGYTF

clone size: -
V gene: TRBV20-1
D gene: -
J gene: TRBJ2-5
CDR3 DNA: TGCAGTGCTAGAGATCACCTATTCGGGGAAAAACTGTACTTC
CDR3 protein: CSARDHLFGEKLYF

clone size: -
V gene: TRBV12-3/TRBV12-4
D gene: -
J gene: TRBJ2-2
CDR3 DNA: TGTGCCAGCAGGATTGACAGTAACACCGGGGAGCTGTTTTTT
CDR3 protein: CASRIDSNTGELFF

clone size: many
V gene: TRBV16
D gene: TRBD1
J gene: TRBJ1-2
CDR3 DNA: TGTGCCAGCAGCCACGGACAGGGCTATGGCTACACCTTC
CDR3 protein: CASSHGQGYGYTF

clone size: once
V gene: TRBV10-3
D gene: -
J gene: TRBJ1-6
CDR3 DNA: TGTGCCATCAGTGAGTCAGGAACAGCATATAATTCACCCCTCCACTTT
CDR3 protein: CAISESGTAYNSPLHF

clone size: -
V gene: TRBV15
D gene: -
J gene: TRBJ1-5
CDR3 DNA: TGTGCCACCAGCAGCCAACGGTTTCGGAACCAGGGCAATCAGCCCCAGCATTTT
CDR3 protein: CATSSQRFRNQGNQPQHF

clone size: -
V gene: TRBV15
D gene: TRBD1
J gene: TRBJ1-2
CDR3 DNA: TGTGCCACCAGCAGACCTCGGGACAGGGGAGCTAACTATGGCTACACCTTC
CDR3 protein: CATSRPRDRGANYGYTF

clone size: many
V gene: TRBV29-1
D gene: -
J gene: TRBJ2-5
CDR3 DNA: TGCAGCGCAAAGTGGAACAGCCAAGAGACCCAGTACTTC
CDR3 protein: CSAKWNSQETQYF

clone size: -
V gene: TRBV7-2
D gene: TRBD2
J gene: TRBJ2-7
CDR3 DNA: TGTGCCAGCAGCCGTACGGGACTAGCGGGGGCCTACGAGCAGTACTTC
CDR3 protein: CASSRTGLAGAYEQYF

clone size: -
V gene: TRBV7-6
D gene: -
J gene: TRBJ2-4
CDR3 DNA: TGTGCCAGCAGCTTAGGCGGGGAGAACATTCAGTACTTC
CDR3 protein: CASSLGGENIQYF

clone size: -
V gene: TRBV2
D gene: -
J gene: TRBJ1-5
CDR3 DNA: TGTGCCAGTCAGGGGTCGGGAGGGCCCCAGCATTTT
CDR3 protein: CASQGSGGPQHF

clone size: many
V gene: TRBV6-5
D gene: -
J gene: TRBJ1-6
CDR3 DNA: TGTGCCAGCAGTCTCATACAGGGTTACGACTATAATTCACCCCTCCACTTT
CDR3 protein: CASSLIQGYDYNSPLHF

clone size: -
V gene: TRBV7-9
D gene: TRBD1
J gene: TRBJ1-6
CDR3 DNA: TGTGCCAGCAGCTCGACAGGGTCCTCACCCCTCCACTTT
CDR3 protein: CASSSTGSSPLHF

clone size: many
V gene: TRBV25-1
D gene: TRBD1
J gene: TRBJ1-2
CDR3 DNA: TGTGCCAGCAGTGGCTGGGACAGGGGCTATGGCTACACCTTC
CDR3 protein: CASSGWDRGYGYTF

clone size: -
V gene: TRBV29-1
D gene: -
J gene: TRBJ2-6
CDR3 DNA: TGCAGCTTAGGACCGGGCCACATCTCTGGGGCCAACGTCCTGACTTTC
CDR3 protein: CSLGPGHISGANVLTF

clone size: -
V gene: TRBV6-5
D gene: TRBD2
J gene: TRBJ2-7
CDR3 DNA: TGTGCCAGCAGTTGGGGCGGGGGGGTGGCGGAGCAGTACTTC
CDR3 protein: CASSWGGGVAEQYF